This T cell receptor (beta chain) was captured in a study of Tregs in tolerant kidney transplant recipients (dated by TCRdb to between 2018 and 2020). As for the study more broadly: The transplants used related donors with nonmyeloablative bone marrow transplantation, and mixed chimerism in the human trials was transient. The study used TCRbeta sequencing to identify donor-specific regulatory T cells before combined kidney and bone marrow transplantation, then tracked those cells after transplant. General conclusions and limits of the study: Donor-specific Treg expansion was found to exceed global Treg expansion in tolerant patients, suggesting antigen-driven rather than nonspecific expansion. For some patients, the PCR primers changed as time went on, which meant samples from those patients could not be compared with one another at the nucleotide level. Because only a small number of patients were included, the study had limitations, and the results will need to be validated in larger populations as well as under other immunosuppression protocols. The most biologically relevant and donor-specific TCRbeta repertoire appeared to be identified by expanding Tregs with activated donor B cells. Although technical replication error seemed to be minimal, the question of biological reproducibility was not addressed directly.

Genomic DNA was extracted from sorted cells with the QIAGEN DNeasy Blood and Tissue Kit for TCRbeta CDR3 sequencing. Through immunoSEQ, high-throughput TCRbeta CDR3 sequencing was done commercially, including PCR amplification with internal controls and bias correction. In the source study's methods: Unique productive TCRbeta sequences were defined by CDR3 nucleotide sequence where primers matched, otherwise by CDR3 amino acid sequence with Vbeta and Jbeta genes. Sorting error was corrected by removing sequences shared between sorted populations at a frequency ratio of 2:1 or less, and the remaining shared sequences were assigned to the higher population. Donor-reactive sequences were defined as at least 5-fold expanded in CFSE-low cells versus unstimulated cells, with frequency of at least 0.01% in CFSE-low cells. Jensen-Shannon divergence, calculated on the top 100 TCRbeta sequences ranked by frequency, was used to quantify repertoire divergence. When a sample had multiple sequencing runs, each run was corrected for sorting error separately and the runs were then pooled. As stored in TCRdb, this immuneACCESS dataset retains in-frame rearrangements with V and J assigned. A fraction of the clones does not appear; measured against another copy, unresolved V genes explain less than half of the discrepancy, and the remainder lacks a known reason. V and J calls plus clone size are reproduced from that table; the DNA served to infer D and trimming. The sample records nearly 95,000 clones, under 95% of which are singletons. The ten largest clonotypes hold 0.46% of the sample.

The germline V gene yields MDHEN for CDR1 and SYDVKM for CDR2. Spanning cysteine to phenylalanine, the CDR3 consists of 17 amino acids. The entry retains the CDR3 DNA only, 51 bases that are in frame from base 1. V is pared back by 3 bases and J by 0 bases, with 18 bases lying between the germline termini. Comments on this clone: Its antigen is still unknown. No qualities accompany the bases; no much larger clone lies one base away.

What the time point label conveys for this sample: blood sample drawn before combined kidney and bone marrow transplant. Thawed PBMCs were FACS-sorted into unstimulated Tregs (CD4+CD25+CD127-), CD4+ non-Tregs (CD4+CD25-), CD4 cells and CD8 cells. Patients were 4 combined kidney and bone marrow transplant recipients from the ITN036ST trial, and only these trial subjects had samples available. Healthy control blood was separated into PBMCs by Ficoll density gradient and cryopreserved, and patient PBMCs were collected both before and after transplant. The sequence came from a human donor who received a combined kidney and bone marrow transplant. The chain is made from TRBV28 and TRBJ2-7; tentative D gene TRBD2, with 6 bases matching. Source: CD4+ T cells from blood, taken before the transplant. Read as DNA, the sequence is TGTGCCAGCAGTTTTAAGGGAGTCTGGCGGGACTCCTACGAGCAGTACTTC. Its coded protein is CASSFKGVWRDSYEQYF.